The 23 T cell receptor beta chains below all came from one sample that was sequenced in a study of cytomegalovirus exposure and HLA in healthy donors. It was with 60 Vbeta and 13 Jbeta primers that the PCR ran. The method was immunoSEQ multiplex PCR; TCRdb's version includes in-frame clones alone and lacks a portion of them. The data show 85,000 to 130,000 clones, 75% to 80% seen once. The sequenced sample was PBMCs. The receptor set was obtained from a man aged 60-69 years in good health and CMV-seropositive.

The genes are TRBV27 and TRBJ2-1, with 8 bases identical to TRBD2. Germline CDR1 reads MNHEY; CDR2 reads SMNVEV (reference sequence). V was pared by 2 bases and J by 4 bases, with 1 base of the junction left unmatched. This CDR3 has 14 residues. The CDR3 here is CASSLAGGYNEQFF. The CDR3 DNA reads as TGTGCCAGCAGTTTAGCGGGGGGTTACAATGAGCAGTTCTTC.

This clone was counted a single time. This chain joins TRBV7-9 and TRBJ1-1, with a weak D call TRBD1 (6 bases). The CDR3 totals 12 residues. From germline, CDR1 is SEHNR and CDR2 FQNEAQ (reference sequence). The germline V and J ends were trimmed by 5 bases and 10 bases, with 14 bases remaining between them. CDR3 DNA sequence: TGTGCCAGCAGCCCCTGGGGGGGGGCAGCTTTCTTT. It encodes CASSPWGGAAFF.

This clone was seen once. This rearrangement joins TRBV9 to TRBJ2-1; weak D call: TRBD2 (5 bases). The CDR3 runs to 15 residues. Trimming stripped 0 bases from V and 3 bases from J, with 10 bases between. Germline CDR1 reads SGDLS; CDR2 reads YYNGEE. The CDR3 coding sequence is TGTGCCAGCAGCGTAGCCTGGGCGGGCTACAATGAGCAGTTCTTC. This encodes CASSVAWAGYNEQFF. The full variable domain, in which reference TRBV9 and TRBJ2-1 provide the parts outside the CDR3, is DSGVTQTPKHLITATGQRVTLRCSPRSGDLSVYWYQQSLDQGLQFLIQYYNGEERAKGNILERFSAQQFPDLHSELNLSSLELGDSALYFCASSVAWAGYNEQFFGPGTRLTVL.

The V gene is TRBV19, the J gene TRBJ2-1; TRBD1 might be the D (5 bases). V lost 7 bases and J 6 bases, leaving 7 bases between the germline ends. This CDR3 has 11 amino acids. Looked up from germline, CDR1 is LNHDA and CDR2 is SQIVND (reference sequence). CDR3 nucleotide sequence: TGTGCCAGTACCAGGGCCAATGAGCAGTTCTTC. This translates into CASTRANEQFF.

The chain carries TRBV11-2 and TRBJ1-2; TRBD1 matches at 8 bases. The CDR3 is made up of 15 amino acids. CDR1 is SGHAT, CDR2 FQNNGV, per germline. J gave up 1 base and V 6 bases, and 7 bases lay outside the gene matches. CDR3: CASSRSGGVNYGYTF. In DNA form, the CDR3 reads TGTGCCAGCAGTCGGTCAGGGGGCGTTAACTATGGCTACACCTTC.

The chain couples TRBV5-1 to TRBJ1-1, with D maybe TRBD1 (6 bases). The CDR3 consists of 14 residues. Looked up from germline, CDR1 is SGHRS and CDR2 is YFSETQ. Trimming cost V 1 base and J 1 base, with 8 bases left between them. The CDR3 reads CASSLHRANTEAFF. CDR3 nucleotide sequence: TGCGCCAGCAGCTTGCACAGGGCGAACACTGAAGCTTTCTTT.

V gene TRBV15 combines with J gene TRBJ2-7; 9 bases match TRBD2. The germline V gene has CDR1 LNHNV and CDR2 YYDKDF (reference sequence). The CDR3 has 15 amino acids. The V gene end was trimmed by 1 base and the J gene end by 2 bases; junction bases not matched to a gene: 3. The CDR3 spells CATSRVSGGPYEQYF. The CDR3 coding sequence is TGTGCCACCAGCAGAGTTAGCGGGGGCCCCTACGAGCAGTACTTC.

The table lists this clone with a few counts. This chain links TRBV15 with TRBJ2-7; D remains unclear. The CDR3 spans 15 residues. Trimming cost V 0 bases and J 0 bases, with 9 bases left between them. Germline CDR1 LNHNV, CDR2 YYDKDF (reference sequence). The CDR3 protein is CATSRDREASYEQYF. Written as DNA, the CDR3 is TGTGCCACCAGCAGAGATCGAGAGGCCTCCTACGAGCAGTACTTC.

The chain recombines TRBV5-1 with TRBJ2-1; a weak D match, TRBD1 (6 bases). CDR1 is SGHRS and CDR2 is YFSETQ in the germline V gene. Trimming took off 4 bases at V and 0 bases at J, with 20 bases between the two ends. The CDR3 totals 18 residues. CDR3 DNA: TGCGCCAGCAGCGAGATCCAAGGGGGATTCAGCTCCTACAATGAGCAGTTCTTC. Its protein product is CASSEIQGGFSSYNEQFF.

This chain joins TRBV4-2 and TRBJ1-1; TRBD1 matches 8 bases. The CDR3 length is 16 residues. Germline-derived CDR1 and CDR2 are LGHNA and YNFKEQ. The junction had 7 bases not matched to a gene; V was cut back by 4 bases and J by 0 bases. The CDR3 protein is CASSRARTGMNTEAFF. CDR3 DNA sequence: TGTGCCAGCAGCCGAGCTCGGACAGGGATGAACACTGAAGCTTTCTTT.

The chain carries TRBV4-1 and TRBJ1-2, with a weak D call TRBD1 (6 bases). CDR1 and CDR2 (germline): MGHRA, YSYEKL. V dropped 1 base and J dropped 8 bases, with 17 bases sitting between them. The CDR3 runs 15 residues. The DNA of the CDR3 is TGCGCCAGCAGCCAAGTACCCAAAAGACAGGAGGGCTACACCTTC. Translated, it gives CASSQVPKRQEGYTF.

The chain combines TRBV6-5 with TRBJ1-1; weak D call: TRBD1 (5 bases). Germline CDR1 MNHEY, CDR2 SVGAGI. Trimming pared 2 bases from V and 4 bases from J, leaving 11 bases between. The CDR3 sequence is 14 residues long. The CDR3 sequence: CASSYGAGLTEAFF. In DNA form, the CDR3 reads TGTGCCAGCAGTTACGGTGCAGGGCTCACTGAAGCTTTCTTT.

About this clone: At the DNA level, this CDR3 is encoded by other sequences in the same sample as well. The genes are TRBV5-1 and TRBJ2-5; 8 positions agree with TRBD1. The germline V gene has CDR1 SGHRS and CDR2 YFSETQ. The CDR3 contains 14 residues. With V trimmed by 2 bases and J by 3 bases, 3 bases remained unmatched. The CDR3 here is CASSFQGAEETQYF. As DNA, the CDR3 is TGCGCCAGCAGCTTTCAGGGGGCGGAAGAGACCCAGTACTTC.

Regarding this clone: The germline gene is not matched at one end of the junction; a read error may be the cause. The CDR3 sequence is CSSSPPNQPQHF. CDR3 DNA sequence: TGTTCCAGCAGCCCTCCTAATCAGCCCCAGCATTTT. The V gene is TRBV7-9, the J gene TRBJ1-5; D not certain. Germline lookup yields CDR1 SEHNR and CDR2 FQNEAQ (reference sequence). The CDR3 length is 12 residues.

This rearrangement joins TRBV28 to TRBJ1-5, with 7 bases identical to TRBD1. Germline V gene sequence: CDR1 MDHEN, CDR2 SYDVKM. The J segment lost 1 base and the V segment lost 5 bases, leaving 8 bases of the junction unmatched. This CDR3 contains 16 residues. CDR3 sequence: CASSLIQGSSNQPQHF. CDR3 DNA: TGTGCCAGCAGTCTAATACAGGGGTCGAGCAATCAGCCCCAGCATTTT.

The rearrangement uses TRBV5-1 and TRBJ1-2; 8 bases agree with TRBD1. CDR1 is SGHRS, CDR2 YFSETQ, per germline. This CDR3 spans 12 amino acids. The V and J ends lost 10 bases and 8 bases, in that order; junction bases with no gene match: 10. The CDR3 coding sequence is TGCGCCGCACCGGGACAGGTTCACGGCTACACCTTC. It translates to CAAPGQVHGYTF.

The chain is built from TRBV6-5 and TRBJ2-3; perhaps TRBD2 as D (6 bases). The germline V gene encodes CDR1 MNHEY and CDR2 SVGAGI. V was shortened by 7 bases and J by 7 bases, with 18 bases between the two germline ends. The CDR3 is 14 amino acids. The CDR3 here is CASTPGGLTNTQYF. CDR3 in DNA: TGTGCCAGCACACCCGGGGGTCTCACGAATACGCAGTATTTT.

The rearrangement links TRBV9 to TRBJ1-1; D perhaps matches TRBD1 (5 bases). Trimming took off 0 bases at V and 1 base at J, with 10 bases between the two ends. The germline V gene encodes CDR1 SGDLS and CDR2 YYNGEE. This CDR3 region has 15 residues. The CDR3 bases are TGTGCCAGCAGCGTAGGAACAGGAAGGAACACTGAAGCTTTCTTT. Amino acids: CASSVGTGRNTEAFF. Supplemented by reference TRBV9 and TRBJ1-1, the full variable domain reads DSGVTQTPKHLITATGQRVTLRCSPRSGDLSVYWYQQSLDQGLQFLIQYYNGEERAKGNILERFSAQQFPDLHSELNLSSLELGDSALYFCASSVGTGRNTEAFFGQGTRLTVV.

This clone was counted a few times. The CDR3 DNA is TGTGCCAGTCGGGACAGGGGTGACACTGAAGCTTTCTTT. It encodes CASRDRGDTEAFF. The chain carries TRBV2 and TRBJ1-1, with 10 bases fitting TRBD1. V lost 9 bases, J lost 3 bases, and 4 bases stayed unmatched. The CDR3 runs 13 residues. CDR1 and CDR2 from the germline V gene are SNHLY and FYNNEI.

This rearrangement joins TRBV5-4 to TRBJ2-2, with 10 bases aligning to TRBD2. This CDR3 is built from 16 residues. V was clipped by 10 bases and J by 5 bases; unmatched bases: 14. Per the germline V gene, CDR1 is SGHNT and CDR2 is YYREEE (reference sequence). CDR3 nucleotide sequence: TGTGCCGTTAAAAGCGGGGGGGGCCTGAATACCGGGGAGCTGTTTTTT. Translated, it gives CAVKSGGGLNTGELFF.

There are a few counts of this clone. CDR3 protein: CAVGQGTAGEAFF. CDR3 DNA sequence: TGTGCCGTGGGACAGGGGACCGCTGGTGAAGCTTTCTTT. This chain uses TRBV10-3 with TRBJ1-1, with 10 bases that match TRBD1. CDR1 ENHRY and CDR2 SYGVKD come from the germline V gene. The CDR3 consists of 13 residues. Unmatched junction bases numbered 10, after V lost 11 bases and J lost 7 bases.

This clone was recorded many times. Its ends do not fully match the called genes, so a read error is possible. The V call is TRBV6-1, the J call TRBJ1-2; no clear D gene. Germline CDR1 and CDR2: MNHNS and SASEGT. CDR3 length: 13 amino acids. The CDR3 DNA reads as TGTGCCGCCTGGGCGCCGCCGTCGTATGACTACACCTTC. It translates to CAAWAPPSYDYTF.

The CDR3 spells CASSQERGRGNEQFF. The CDR3 DNA reads as TGCGCCAGCAGCCAAGAACGGGGGCGGGGGAATGAGCAGTTCTTC. The J gene is TRBJ2-1, the V gene TRBV4-3, with D possibly matching TRBD2 (7 bases). V lost 0 bases to trimming and J lost 7 bases, with 13 bases between them. The germline V gene has CDR1 LGHNA and CDR2 YSLEER. The CDR3 spans 15 residues.